One and the same sample provided the 24 T cell receptor beta chains below, sequenced in a study of siplizumab effects on memory and regulatory T cells. Measured with immunoSEQ multiplex PCR; TCRdb has only the in-frame clones, and not every one. The table includes about 70,000 clones, 88% detected once. Material: Tregs sorted from blood. The receptors here all came from a human donor in good health.

This chain joins TRBV4-2 and TRBJ2-2; TRBD2 matches 8 bases. Looked up from germline, CDR1 is LGHNA and CDR2 is YNFKEQ. Trimming took 6 bases from V and 3 from J; bases not matched to a gene: 12. The CDR3 is made up of 17 amino acids. The CDR3 sequence: CASRTQAGLGYTGELFF. In nucleotides, the CDR3 is TGTGCCAGCAGAACTCAGGCGGGACTAGGGTACACCGGGGAGCTGTTTTTT.

This clone was counted once. This sequence joins TRBV15 and TRBJ1-2; D call uncertain. V was trimmed by 0 bases and J by 5 bases, leaving 7 bases between them. CDR3 size: 13 residues. Germline lookup yields CDR1 LNHNV and CDR2 YYDKDF (reference sequence). CDR3 DNA: TGTGCCACCAGCAGAGACAGAAGATATGGCTACACCTTC. It yields the protein CATSRDRRYGYTF.

The chain has TRBV6-1 and TRBJ2-1, with 8 bases lining up with TRBD2. This CDR3 is built from 13 residues. Germline CDR1 and CDR2: MNHNS and SASEGT. With V trimmed by 6 bases and J by 6 bases, 4 bases remained unmatched. DNA for the CDR3: TGTGCCAGCAGGCCCGCGGGGGGCAATGAGCAGTTCTTC. Protein sequence: CASRPAGGNEQFF.

The chain has TRBV10-2 and TRBJ1-3; TRBD1 aligns across 8 bases. Unmatched junction bases numbered 1, after V lost 5 bases and J lost 4 bases. CDR3 length: 13 amino acids. Germline V CDR1 and CDR2: WSHSY, SAAADI. CDR3 in amino acids: CASSRDRGNTIYF. As DNA, the CDR3 is TGCGCCAGCAGTAGGGACAGGGGAAACACCATATATTTT.

The chain uses TRBV10-2 and TRBJ1-3; TRBD1 matches at 11 bases. There are 15 residues in the CDR3. Germline trimming cut 7 bases from V and 4 bases from J; bases unmatched to any gene: 6. CDR1 WSHSY and CDR2 SAAADI come from the germline V gene. The CDR3 spells CASKGQGARGNTIYF. The CDR3 nucleotides are TGCGCCAGCAAAGGACAGGGGGCTAGAGGAAACACCATATATTTT.

This chain's CDR3 is CAISDDSTGELFF. The DNA of the CDR3 is TGTGCCATCAGTGATGACAGTACCGGGGAGCTGTTTTTT. This chain connects TRBV10-3 to TRBJ2-2; perhaps TRBD1 as D (5 bases). V was trimmed by 3 bases and J by 5 bases, leaving 7 bases between them. Germline loops: CDR1 ENHRY, CDR2 SYGVKD. The CDR3 extends over 13 amino acids.

The chain is built from TRBV6-1 and TRBJ2-2, with a possible D match to TRBD1 (5 bases). The germline V gene encodes CDR1 MNHNS and CDR2 SASEGT. The CDR3 is made up of 13 amino acids. V was cut by 6 bases and J by 6 bases, with 11 bases left in between. The CDR3: CASSPSGPGELFF. In DNA, the CDR3 is TGTGCCAGCAGCCCTTCAGGGCCCGGGGAGCTGTTTTTT.

The V and J genes are TRBV7-3 and TRBJ2-2; D unresolved. There are 13 residues in the CDR3. Trimming pared 1 base from V and 9 bases from J, leaving 9 bases between. CDR1 is SGHTA and CDR2 is FQGTGA in the germline V gene. The CDR3 spells CASSLNPRRELFF. The CDR3 DNA sequence: TGTGCCAGCAGCTTAAACCCTCGCCGGGAGCTGTTTTTT.

This rearrangement joins TRBV6-5 to TRBJ2-1, with D perhaps TRBD1 or TRBD2 (5 bases each). Trimming stripped 4 bases from V and 5 bases from J, with 15 bases between. Germline loops: CDR1 MNHEY, CDR2 SVGAGI. The CDR3 is made up of 15 amino acids. CDR3 residues: CASSSLGERDNEQFF. In DNA form, the CDR3 reads TGTGCCAGCAGTTCCTTAGGGGAGAGGGACAATGAGCAGTTCTTC.

This clone was observed a single time. The rearrangement links TRBV11-2 to TRBJ1-2; D is unresolved. The CDR3 covers 14 residues. The germline CDR1 and CDR2 sequences are SGHAT and FQNNGV. V gave up 1 base and J gave up 6 bases, with 12 bases separating them. The CDR3: CASSLAVLAHGYTF. In DNA, the CDR3 is TGTGCCAGCAGCTTAGCCGTCCTTGCCCATGGCTACACCTTC.

CDR3 in amino acids: CASSEAGDRVDIQYF. The CDR3 nucleotides read TGTGCCAGCAGTGAAGCGGGGGACAGGGTGGACATTCAGTACTTC. The V and J genes are TRBV6-1 and TRBJ2-4; 9 nucleotides align to TRBD1. Germline CDR1 and CDR2: MNHNS and SASEGT. The J segment lost 8 bases and the V segment lost 0 bases, leaving 5 bases of the junction unmatched. The CDR3 has 15 residues.

This chain connects TRBV11-1 to TRBJ2-7; 7 bases line up with TRBD2. The CDR3 totals 12 residues. J was trimmed by 4 bases and V by 6 bases; bases with no gene match: 3. Germline loops: CDR1 SGHAT, CDR2 FQDESV (reference sequence). The CDR3 here is CASRSGTYEQYF. DNA of the CDR3: TGTGCCAGCAGAAGCGGGACTTACGAGCAGTACTTC.

The gene calls are TRBV6-1 and TRBJ2-4; D might be TRBD1 or TRBD2, each matching 6 bases. CDR1 is MNHNS, CDR2 SASEGT, per germline. Trimming removed 3 bases from V and 5 bases from J, with 11 bases in between. This CDR3 contains 14 residues. This CDR3 is CASSEDGGQNIQYF. CDR3 sequence (DNA): TGTGCCAGCAGTGAGGATGGGGGGCAAAACATTCAGTACTTC.

V usage is TRBV9 and J usage is TRBJ2-1; D remains ambiguous. This CDR3 region has 15 residues. Per germline, CDR1 SGDLS and CDR2 YYNGEE. Deletions cut 2 bases from V and 0 bases from J, with 9 bases between. DNA for the CDR3: TGTGCCAGCAGCGTCGGCGGATTCTCCTACAATGAGCAGTTCTTC. Translated: CASSVGGFSYNEQFF.

The J gene is TRBJ2-1, the V gene TRBV5-1; 9 bases match TRBD2. CDR1 SGHRS and CDR2 YFSETQ come from the germline V gene. Germline trimming cut 0 bases from V and 3 bases from J; bases unmatched to any gene: 1. The CDR3 is made up of 15 amino acids. CDR3 sequence: CASSLDSGSYNEQFF. CDR3 in DNA: TGCGCCAGCAGCTTGGATAGCGGGAGCTACAATGAGCAGTTCTTC.

This clone has a single count. The chain carries TRBV27 and TRBJ2-7; D is possibly TRBD2 (5 bases). The J call is in doubt because the DNA end fits TRBJ2-1 better. The CDR3 runs to 13 residues. The germline V gene encodes CDR1 MNHEY and CDR2 SMNVEV (reference sequence). The CDR3 is CASSLYEGIEQFF. The CDR3 coding sequence is TGTGCCAGCAGTTTATACGAGGGTATAGAGCAGTTCTTC.

The V gene is TRBV4-1, the J gene TRBJ1-2; D not certain. CDR1 is MGHRA, CDR2 YSYEKL, per germline. This CDR3 is 15 amino acids long. V lost 3 bases to trimming and J lost 6 bases, with 17 bases between them. The chain's CDR3 is CASSHREGRLNGYTF. CDR3 in DNA: TGCGCCAGCAGCCACCGAGAGGGCCGGCTTAATGGCTACACCTTC.

The chain links TRBV30 to TRBJ2-1; 13 bases agree with TRBD2. From germline, CDR1 is GTSNPN and CDR2 SVGIG (reference sequence). V gave up 2 bases and J gave up 3 bases; unmatched junction bases: 4. This CDR3 comprises 16 residues. The CDR3 is CAWSLGTSGNYNEQFF. In DNA form, the CDR3 reads TGTGCCTGGAGTCTGGGGACTAGCGGGAACTACAATGAGCAGTTCTTC.

This chain joins TRBV7-9 and TRBJ1-4, with D uncertain. From germline, CDR1 is SEHNR and CDR2 FQNEAQ (reference sequence). Trimming pared 5 bases from V and 4 bases from J, leaving 14 bases between. The CDR3 is 15 amino acids. The CDR3 DNA sequence: TGTGCCAGCAGCCCTGGGCGCGCCCGTAATGAAAAACTGTTTTTT. Its protein product is CASSPGRARNEKLFF.

This clone occurred once. The chain combines TRBV4-1 with TRBJ1-2; D not certain. Germline V gene sequence: CDR1 MGHRA, CDR2 YSYEKL. This CDR3 is 13 amino acids long. V was clipped by 3 bases and J by 4 bases, with 9 bases between them. CDR3 residues: CASSQARPYGYTF. The CDR3 DNA reads as TGCGCCAGCAGCCAGGCCAGACCCTATGGCTACACCTTC.

The CDR3 DNA reads TGTGCCAGCAGCCAAGGACTCTTGCTCAATGAGCAGTTCTTC. Protein: CASSQGLLLNEQFF. This chain joins TRBV14 and TRBJ2-1; no clear D. The CDR3 length is 14 residues. Germline V gives CDR1 SGHDN, CDR2 FVKESK. The V and J ends lost 1 base and 6 bases respectively, with 10 bases between them.

CDR3 DNA sequence: TGTGCCAGCAGAGTACCGGGCACAGATACGCAGTATTTT. Translated: CASRVPGTDTQYF. The rearrangement joins TRBV5-8 to TRBJ2-3; D unresolved. CDR1 is SGHTS and CDR2 is YDEGEE in the germline V gene. Trimming shortened V by 5 bases and J by 1 base, and 8 bases separated the two germline ends. The CDR3 has 13 residues.

The chain uses TRBV18 and TRBJ2-7, with TRBD2 matching over 9 bases. Looked up from germline, CDR1 is KGHSH and CDR2 is LQKENI. V lost 6 bases to trimming and J lost 1 base; unmatched junction nucleotides: 7. CDR3 length: 15 residues. The CDR3 reads CASSPRTSGSYEQYF. CDR3 coding DNA: TGTGCCAGCTCTCCCCGAACTAGCGGGTCCTACGAGCAGTACTTC. Using reference TRBV18 and TRBJ2-7 for the parts outside the CDR3, the full variable domain is NAGVMQNPRHLVRRRGQEARLRCSPMKGHSHVYWYRQLPEEGLKFMVYLQKENIIDESGMPKERFSAEFPKEGPSILRIQQVVRGDSAAYFCASSPRTSGSYEQYFGPGTRLTVT.

The sample holds a few counts of this clone. The chain employs TRBV29-1 and TRBJ2-2; no firm D call. Trimming took off 8 bases at V and 2 bases at J, with 15 bases between the two ends. The CDR3 has 14 residues. Germline V CDR1 and CDR2: SQVTM, ANQGSEA. The CDR3: CSIVAGTNTGELFF. Written as DNA, the CDR3 is TGCAGCATAGTGGCAGGAACTAACACCGGGGAGCTGTTTTTT.